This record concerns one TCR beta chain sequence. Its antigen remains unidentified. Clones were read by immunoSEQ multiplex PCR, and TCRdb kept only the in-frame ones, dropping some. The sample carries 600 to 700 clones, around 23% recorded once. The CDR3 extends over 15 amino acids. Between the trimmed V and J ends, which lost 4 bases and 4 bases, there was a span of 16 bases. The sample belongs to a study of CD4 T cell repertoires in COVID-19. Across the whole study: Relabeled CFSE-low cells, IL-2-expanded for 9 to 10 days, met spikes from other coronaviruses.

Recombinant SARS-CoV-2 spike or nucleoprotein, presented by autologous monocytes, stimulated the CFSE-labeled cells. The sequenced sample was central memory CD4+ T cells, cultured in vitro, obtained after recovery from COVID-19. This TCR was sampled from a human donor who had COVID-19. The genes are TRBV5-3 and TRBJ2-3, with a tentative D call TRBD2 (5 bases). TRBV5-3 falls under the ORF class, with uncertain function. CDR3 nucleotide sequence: TGTGCCAGAAGCCGAGGACTCCCGGGCCCAGATACGCAGTATTTT. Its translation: CARSRGLPGPDTQYF.